What follows are 21 T cell receptor beta chains derived from one specimen sequenced in a study of T-cell memory formation after mild COVID-19. TCRdb used MiXCR to reprocess the 5' RACE reads, holding one entry per CDR3 protein. The table has fewer than 700,000 distinct CDR3 sequences, about a fifth seen once. The sample consisted of PBMCs or a T cell subset sorted from them (not recorded which). Source of these receptors: an adult woman who had mild COVID-19 (a few samples of this study predate the infection). Cell type and time point are not known.

Only a few counts were recorded for this clonotype. The chain links TRBV2 to TRBJ2-2; tentatively, D is TRBD2 (5 bases). This CDR3 comprises 14 residues. V was shortened by 2 bases and J by 4 bases, with 8 bases between the two germline ends. Germline V lookup: CDR1 SNHLY, CDR2 FYNNEI. Written as DNA, the CDR3 is TGTGCCAGCAGTGAACGGGAAACCACCGGGGAGCTGTTTTTT. Translated, it gives CASSERETTGELFF.

This clonotype has more than one count but fewer than ten. The chain combines TRBV6-2 or TRBV6-3 with TRBJ2-7; the match to TRBD1 covers 8 bases. Germline V CDR1 and CDR2: MNHEY, SVGEGT. Losses at the gene ends were 4 bases for V and 7 bases for J; bases not matched to a gene: 6. The CDR3 covers 13 residues. CDR3 sequence reads: CASSLPGGKEQYF. The CDR3 DNA reads as TGTGCCAGCAGTTTGCCAGGGGGCAAGGAGCAGTACTTC.

This chain links TRBV2 with TRBJ2-2; D ambiguous. There are 13 residues in the CDR3. Germline CDR1 reads SNHLY; CDR2 reads FYNNEI. The V and J ends lost 6 bases and 0 bases respectively, with 5 bases between them. CDR3 nucleotides: TGTGCCAGCAGGAGAACGAACACCGGGGAGCTGTTTTTT. Its protein product is CASRRTNTGELFF.

This clonotype was picked up a small number of times. V gene TRBV11-1 combines with J gene TRBJ2-1; 11 bases map to TRBD2. The V gene end was trimmed by 6 bases and the J gene end by 9 bases; junction bases not matched to a gene: 10. This CDR3 comprises 15 residues. The germline CDR1 and CDR2 sequences are SGHAT and FQDESV (reference sequence). CDR3 nucleotide sequence: TGTGCCAGCAGTCCTTATAGCGGGAGGGCAGGTGAGCAGTTCTTC. It specifies CASSPYSGRAGEQFF.

The chain has TRBV15 and TRBJ2-1; 7 positions agree with TRBD2. The CDR3 has 14 residues. Germline loops: CDR1 LNHNV, CDR2 YYDKDF (reference sequence). The J segment lost 5 bases and the V segment lost 8 bases, leaving 9 bases of the junction unmatched. The CDR3 DNA reads as TGTGCCACCGCGTCGGTGGGGGGGAACAATGAGCAGTTCTTC. Its translation: CATASVGGNNEQFF.

This clonotype has more than one count but fewer than ten. The genes are TRBV6-1 and TRBJ2-2; TRBD1 matches at 8 bases. This CDR3 comprises 15 residues. Trimming at V came to 1 base and at J to 9 bases, leaving 7 bases not matched to a gene. CDR1 is MNHNS, CDR2 SASEGT, per germline. This CDR3 is CASSEGRGLDRELFF. The CDR3 bases are TGTGCCAGCAGTGAAGGCAGGGGGCTAGACCGGGAGCTGTTTTTT.

The J gene is TRBJ1-1, the V gene TRBV6-2 or TRBV6-3; D is ambiguous. The CDR3 runs 14 residues. CDR1 is MNHEY, CDR2 SVGEGT, per germline. V was shortened by 8 bases and J by 1 base, with 14 bases between the two germline ends. CDR3 DNA sequence: TGTGCCAGCGGATCGGGTGGTTGGAACACTGAAGCTTTCTTT. Protein sequence: CASGSGGWNTEAFF.

This chain links TRBV11-2 with TRBJ2-2, with 11 bases that match TRBD2. After removal of 0 bases from V and 4 bases from J, the junction contained 1 base not matched to a gene. CDR1 and CDR2 from the germline V gene are SGHAT and FQNNGV. The length of the CDR3 is 16 residues. The DNA of the CDR3 is TGTGCCAGCAGCTTAGAGCTAGCGGGAGGCACCGGGGAGCTGTTTTTT. Its translation is CASSLELAGGTGELFF. Full variable domain (remainder filled in from reference TRBV11-2 and TRBJ2-2): EAGVAQSPRYKIIEKRQSVAFWCNPISGHATLYWYQQILGQGPKLLIQFQNNGVVDDSQLPKDRFSAERLKGVDSTLKIQPAKLEDSAVYLCASSLELAGGTGELFFGEGSRLTVL.

J is TRBJ2-1 and V is TRBV12-3 or TRBV12-4, with TRBD1 matching over 7 bases. Trimming removed 5 bases from V and 6 bases from J; junction bases left unmatched: 16. This CDR3 has 17 amino acids. The CDR3, as DNA: TGTGCCAGCAGTCCCCCTTCAGGAGACAGGGTCGTCAATGAGCAGTTCTTC. This translates into CASSPPSGDRVVNEQFF.

In this sample, this clonotype turned up a few times. This chain connects TRBV18 to TRBJ2-5; no clear D gene. The germline V gene encodes CDR1 KGHSH and CDR2 LQKENI. This CDR3 region has 14 residues. Trimming stripped 0 bases from V and 1 base from J, with 6 bases between. CDR3 bases: TGTGCCAGCTCACCACCGTACAGCCAAGAGACCCAGTACTTC. Translating gives CASSPPYSQETQYF.

This rearrangement joins TRBV5-1 to TRBJ2-3, with D possibly matching TRBD2 (5 bases). Germline CDR1 is SGHRS and CDR2 is YFSETQ. The CDR3 runs 13 residues. V was pared by 0 bases and J by 6 bases, with 8 bases between. In nucleotides, the CDR3 is TGCGCCAGCAGCTTGGGGGCGGGTGATACGCAGTATTTT. This codes for CASSLGAGDTQYF. The full variable domain, its missing parts supplied by reference TRBV5-1 and TRBJ2-3, is KAGVTQTPRYLIKTRGQQVTLSCSPISGHRSVSWYQQTPGQGLQFLFEYFSETQRNKGNFPGRFSGRQFSNSRSEMNVSTLELGDSALYLCASSLGAGDTQYFGPGTRLTVL.

The V and J genes are TRBV5-5 and TRBJ2-7; D unclear. This CDR3 has 14 amino acids. CDR1 SGHKS and CDR2 YYEKEE come from the germline V gene (reference sequence). The germline V and J ends were trimmed by 0 bases and 2 bases, with 9 bases remaining between them. For the CDR3, the DNA is TGTGCCAGCAGCTTGGGTGGGTTCGCCTACGAGCAGTACGTC. Translating it yields CASSLGGFAYEQYV.

This clonotype has only a few counts. An end of the junction does not agree with germline; a read error may underlie this. This rearrangement joins TRBV7-2 to TRBJ2-7; 11 bases match TRBD2. CDR1 is SGHTA, CDR2 FQGNSA, per germline. The CDR3 runs 15 residues. CDR3 in amino acids: CASSIAGGVSYEQYF. CDR3 in DNA: TGTGCCAGCAGCATAGCGGGAGGGGTCTCCTACGAGCAGTACTTC.

This clonotype showed up many times. V is TRBV12-3 or TRBV12-4 and J is TRBJ2-6; D not resolved. V lost 6 bases, J lost 1 base, and 4 bases lay in between. This CDR3 region has 13 residues. The CDR3, as DNA: TGTGCCAGCAGGGGATCTGGGGCCAACGTCCTGACTTTC. This translates into CASRGSGANVLTF.

A few counts support this clonotype. The V and J genes are TRBV5-1 and TRBJ1-2; 7 bases map to TRBD1. This CDR3 has 16 amino acids. Unmatched junction bases numbered 15, after V lost 4 bases and J lost 6 bases. Germline assignment: CDR1 SGHRS and CDR2 YFSETQ. CDR3 amino acids: CASSLTTGETFDGYTF. The DNA for the CDR3 is TGCGCCAGCAGCCTAACAACAGGGGAGACTTTCGATGGCTACACCTTC.

J is TRBJ1-5 and V is TRBV12-3 or TRBV12-4; TRBD1 matches at 7 bases. J was trimmed by 2 bases and V by 6 bases; bases with no gene match: 7. The CDR3 has 15 residues. Here the CDR3 DNA reads TGTGCCAGCAGCCAAGGGGGCGCGGGCAATCAGCCCCAGCATTTT. Its protein is CASSQGGAGNQPQHF.

This clonotype was seen more than once but under ten times. The chain employs TRBV25-1 and TRBJ2-1, with D perhaps TRBD1 (5 bases). The V end lost 1 base, the J end lost 6 bases, and 10 bases lay between the germline ends. The CDR3 has 14 residues. Germline V gives CDR1 MGHDK, CDR2 SYGVNS. This chain's CDR3 is CASSESLGANEQFF. For the CDR3, the DNA is TGTGCCAGCAGTGAATCGCTAGGGGCCAATGAGCAGTTCTTC.

In this sample, this clonotype turned up many times. The chain has TRBV4-3 and TRBJ2-5; perhaps TRBD2 as D (6 bases). Germline-derived CDR1 and CDR2 are LGHNA and YSLEER. This CDR3 is 14 amino acids long. The CDR3 DNA reads TGCACCCCGTCAAGGGCGGGGCACCAAGAGACCCAGTACTTC. Its protein is CTPSRAGHQETQYF.

This chain uses TRBV5-1 with TRBJ1-2; the D is unclear. Trimming pared 3 bases from V and 7 bases from J, leaving 16 bases between. The germline CDR1 and CDR2 sequences are SGHRS and YFSETQ. The CDR3 has 14 residues. The DNA for the CDR3 is TGCGCCAGCAGCTCCAGGCTCCCCCTGGCTGGCTACACCTTC. Its protein is CASSSRLPLAGYTF.

This clonotype was detected many times. The chain uses TRBV5-1 and TRBJ1-1; D remains ambiguous. This CDR3 spans 15 amino acids. V was trimmed by 4 bases and J by 1 base, leaving 14 bases between them. Germline V CDR1 and CDR2: SGHRS, YFSETQ. In DNA form, the CDR3 reads TGCGCCAGCAGCGTGCTCGGACCGACGAACACTGAAGCTTTCTTT. Translation: CASSVLGPTNTEAFF.

CDR3 nucleotides: TGTGCCAGCAATAGAGAAGGCCCGAGCAATGAGCAGTTCTTC. It translates to CASNREGPSNEQFF. The J gene is TRBJ2-1, the V gene TRBV27; D is uncertain. CDR3 length: 14 residues. V lost 7 bases and J lost 6, with 16 bases in between. CDR1 MNHEY and CDR2 SMNVEV come from the germline V gene (reference sequence).